This T cell receptor (beta chain) came from a study of technical replicates of blood from a few donors. This clone showed up just once. The assay was immunoSEQ multiplex PCR, and TCRdb's table has in-frame clones only and misses some. The data hold around 70,000 clones, with 85% to 95% observed a single time. The TCR originated in a human donor in good health. Sequenced sample: T cells isolated from PBMCs.

In DNA, the CDR3 is TGTGCCACCCGGGACAGGGGGCCATCTGGGGCCAACGTCCTGACTTTC. This encodes CATRDRGPSGANVLTF. This chain connects TRBV27 to TRBJ2-6, with 12 nucleotides matching TRBD1. The CDR3 has 16 residues. The germline V gene has CDR1 MNHEY and CDR2 SMNVEV (reference sequence). Germline trimming cut 10 bases from V and 1 base from J; bases unmatched to any gene: 5.